The 25 T cell receptor beta chains presented below share a single source sample, sequenced in a study of shared clonotypes between healthy human individuals (dated by TCRdb to the early 2020s). The library relied on the immunoSEQ multiplex PCR assay. TCRdb took this table from immuneACCESS and kept in-frame rearrangements with V and J called. Such tables lack part of the clones; where checked against another copy, unresolved V genes explain under half of the gap, and the rest is unexplained. Recorded for this sample are about 2 million clones; about 95% of them occurred a single time. 1% to 1.3% of the sample lies in the top ten. CD8 naive samples were CD45RO-negative cells positively selected for CCR7, giving a CD45RA+CCR7+ population that excluded TemRA cells. Sequenced sample: naive CD8+ T cells sorted from blood. The sample's cell subset or site label is to be understood as: CD45RA+CCR7+. The source of these receptors is a man aged 18-30 years in good health.

In this sample, this clone turned up once. This specimen includes other DNA sequences encoding the same CDR3. V and J are TRBV13 and TRBJ2-5; no clear D. Trimming took 1 base from V and 2 from J, leaving 5 bases between them. This CDR3 contains 13 residues. Looked up from germline, CDR1 is PRHDT and CDR2 is FYEKMQ (reference sequence). CDR3 in amino acids: CASSLVGQETQYF. The CDR3 coding sequence is TGTGCCAGCAGCTTAGTGGGACAAGAGACCCAGTACTTC.

The V call is TRBV6-1, the J call TRBJ2-1; D remains unclear. There are 14 residues in the CDR3. Trimming took 7 bases from V and 2 from J, leaving 12 bases between them. Germline CDR1 is MNHNS and CDR2 is SASEGT. CDR3 DNA sequence: TGTGCCAGCACGACATACGGCACCTACAATGAGCAGTTCTTC. This sequence encodes CASTTYGTYNEQFF.

The V call is TRBV4-1, the J call TRBJ1-1, with D perhaps TRBD1 (6 bases). Germline V gene sequence: CDR1 MGHRA, CDR2 YSYEKL. V was trimmed by 8 bases and J by 1 base, leaving 11 bases between them. The length of the CDR3 is 13 residues. This CDR3 reads CASGLQGNTEAFF. CDR3 nucleotides: TGCGCCAGCGGACTACAGGGGAACACTGAAGCTTTCTTT.

V is TRBV4-2 and J is TRBJ1-1, with D possibly matching TRBD1 (6 bases). Trimming removed 0 bases at V and 0 bases at J, with 23 bases between. The CDR3 spans 20 residues. Germline assignment: CDR1 LGHNA and CDR2 YNFKEQ. The CDR3 is CASSQDLGLSQGILNTEAFF. In nucleotides, the CDR3 is TGTGCCAGCAGCCAAGATTTGGGGTTATCACAGGGCATCTTGAACACTGAAGCTTTCTTT.

The CDR3 region is CASSPDGVREAFF. The CDR3 coding sequence is TGCGCCAGCAGCCCGGACGGTGTCCGTGAAGCTTTCTTT. The chain employs TRBV10-2 and TRBJ1-1; D call uncertain. The CDR3 runs 13 residues. V dropped 6 bases and J dropped 7 bases, with 15 bases sitting between them. The V gene's germline CDR1 is WSHSY and CDR2 SAAADI.

Regarding this clone: This specimen includes other DNA sequences encoding the same CDR3. The chain couples TRBV11-2 to TRBJ2-7, with D possibly matching TRBD1 (6 bases). V was trimmed by 3 bases and J by 0 bases, leaving 9 bases between them. Looked up from germline, CDR1 is SGHAT and CDR2 is FQNNGV. The CDR3 sequence is 14 residues long. In DNA, the CDR3 is TGTGCCAGCAGCTTTCAGGGGAGCTCCTACGAGCAGTACTTC. Residues: CASSFQGSSYEQYF.

The genes are TRBV2 and TRBJ2-7; perhaps D is TRBD1 or TRBD2 (6 bases each). The ends were cut back, 3 bases at V and 2 bases at J, with 11 bases in the middle. Germline V gene data show CDR1 as SNHLY and CDR2 as FYNNEI. The CDR3 spans 14 residues. The CDR3 bases are TGTGCCAGCAGTGAGACGGGGGACACCTACGAGCAGTACTTC. It codes for CASSETGDTYEQYF.

This clone was detected a few times. The chain recombines TRBV4-3 with TRBJ2-7, with TRBD1 as a possible D gene (6 bases). The CDR3 is made up of 17 amino acids. Germline values: CDR1 LGHNA, CDR2 YSLEER. Trimming shortened V by 2 bases and J by 2 bases, and 19 bases separated the two germline ends. DNA for the CDR3: TGCGCCAGCAGCCAAAGGTTTACCGGGGACACGACCTACGAGCAGTACTTC. Translating it yields CASSQRFTGDTTYEQYF.

V gene TRBV29-1 combines with J gene TRBJ2-3, with 7 bases identical to TRBD2. J lost 2 bases, V lost 4 bases, and 9 bases had no gene match. This CDR3 has 15 amino acids. Per the germline V gene, CDR1 is SQVTM and CDR2 is ANQGSEA. The CDR3 DNA is TGCAGCGTTGCGCAATCGAGCGGGGTCACAGATACGCAGTATTTT. Its translation is CSVAQSSGVTDTQYF.

This clone came up once. The J gene is TRBJ2-2, the V gene TRBV5-6; D unclear. CDR3 length equals 14 residues. The germline gives CDR1 SGHDT, CDR2 YYEEEE. Between the trimmed V and J ends, which lost 0 bases and 4 bases, there was a span of 7 bases. The CDR3, as DNA: TGTGCCAGCAGCTTGGTCGACTCCACCGGGGAGCTGTTTTTT. Protein product: CASSLVDSTGELFF. Full variable domain (remainder filled in from reference TRBV5-6 and TRBJ2-2): DAGVTQSPTHLIKTRGQQVTLRCSPKSGHDTVSWYQQALGQGPQFIFQYYEEEERQRGNFPDRFSGHQFPNYSSELNVNALLLGDSALYLCASSLVDSTGELFFGEGSRLTVL.

The V gene is TRBV28, the J gene TRBJ1-2, with TRBD1 identical over 8 bases. Germline values: CDR1 MDHEN, CDR2 SYDVKM. The CDR3 has 15 amino acids. J gave up 5 bases and V 5 bases, and 10 bases lay outside the gene matches. The DNA for the CDR3 is TGTGCCAGCAGTCCCCGGACAGGGTATGGATATGGCTACACCTTC. Protein: CASSPRTGYGYGYTF.

The genes are TRBV28 and TRBJ2-7; TRBD2 might be the D (5 bases). The CDR3 runs to 13 residues. Germline V gives CDR1 MDHEN, CDR2 SYDVKM. V shed 3 bases and J shed 6 bases, with 12 bases lying between them. The CDR3 bases are TGTGCCAGCAGTTTTAGGCAGAGCGGCGAGCAGTACTTC. Residues: CASSFRQSGEQYF.

This chain joins TRBV4-1 and TRBJ1-2; weak D call: TRBD1 (5 bases). CDR1 is MGHRA, CDR2 YSYEKL, per germline. The CDR3 contains 14 residues. Trimming cost V 1 base and J 5 bases, with 11 bases left between them. The CDR3 reads CASSQGGVWYGYTF. CDR3 in DNA: TGCGCCAGCAGCCAAGGGGGGGTGTGGTATGGCTACACCTTC.

This chain joins TRBV28 and TRBJ1-3, with D possibly matching TRBD1 (5 bases). The CDR3 covers 15 residues. Trimming pared 3 bases from V and 2 bases from J, leaving 11 bases between. Germline V gene data show CDR1 as MDHEN and CDR2 as SYDVKM. The CDR3 protein is CASSFQGAAGNTIYF. In DNA, the CDR3 is TGTGCCAGCAGTTTCCAGGGTGCAGCTGGAAACACCATATATTTT.

Worth noting for this clone: Other DNA sequences of this sample code for an identical CDR3. The chain is built from TRBV27 and TRBJ1-5; no definite D call. Deletions cut 5 bases from V and 4 bases from J, with 9 bases between. Germline CDR1 MNHEY, CDR2 SMNVEV (reference sequence). The CDR3 sequence is 13 residues long. CDR3 amino acids: CASSLALNQPQHF. The CDR3 bases are TGTGCCAGCAGTCTGGCCCTTAATCAGCCCCAGCATTTT.

The chain is built from TRBV5-6 and TRBJ2-7; no reliable D call. Germline V lookup: CDR1 SGHDT, CDR2 YYEEEE. This CDR3 region has 12 residues. V was pared by 4 bases and J by 3 bases, with 8 bases between. The CDR3 nucleotides read TGTGCCAGCAGCGTCAGAAGCTACGAGCAGTACTTC. This gives the protein CASSVRSYEQYF.

The chain joins TRBV28 to TRBJ2-6; either TRBD1 or TRBD2 may fit D (5 bases each). In germline, CDR1 is MDHEN, CDR2 SYDVKM. This CDR3 has 15 residues. CDR3 nucleotides: TGTGGGGCCGGGACCTACCGCTCTGGGGCCAACGTCCTGACTTTC. Translating gives CGAGTYRSGANVLTF.

This clone was counted a single time. The chain uses TRBV29-1 and TRBJ2-3; possible D gene TRBD1, 5 bases. The CDR3 has 16 residues. V was cut by 4 bases and J by 2 bases, with 19 bases left in between. Germline lookup yields CDR1 SQVTM and CDR2 ANQGSEA. The CDR3 spells CSVAGTLGHPTDTQYF. Here the CDR3 DNA reads TGCAGCGTTGCCGGAACGCTCGGACACCCCACAGATACGCAGTATTTT.

This chain joins TRBV6-5 and TRBJ2-7, with no clear D. Between the trimmed V and J ends, which lost 2 bases and 3 bases, there was a span of 8 bases. The CDR3 has 13 amino acids. Germline V gene lookup returns CDR1 MNHEY and CDR2 SVGAGI. CDR3 region: CASSYAAHYEQYF. DNA for the CDR3: TGTGCCAGCAGTTACGCAGCTCACTACGAGCAGTACTTC.

The chain links TRBV29-1 to TRBJ2-2; D may match TRBD1 or TRBD2 (7 bases each). This CDR3 region has 13 residues. Trimming took off 8 bases at V and 3 bases at J, with 13 bases between the two ends. CDR1 SQVTM and CDR2 ANQGSEA come from the germline V gene. CDR3 DNA: TGCAGCTTCCAGGGGGGGGACACCGGGGAGCTGTTTTTT. Its protein is CSFQGGDTGELFF.

The J gene is TRBJ2-7, the V gene TRBV5-4; the D is unclear. V was clipped by 4 bases and J by 8 bases, with 10 bases between them. CDR3 size: 11 residues. In germline, CDR1 is SGHNT, CDR2 YYREEE (reference sequence). In DNA form, the CDR3 reads TGTGCCAGCAGCGATGACCGCCAGCAGTACTTC. Amino acids: CASSDDRQQYF.

The chain recombines TRBV5-8 with TRBJ1-5, with D possibly being TRBD1 (5 bases). Germline V gives CDR1 SGHTS, CDR2 YDEGEE. With 0 bases removed from V and 1 base from J, the gap between germline ends came to 20 bases. The CDR3 totals 19 residues. The DNA for the CDR3 is TGTGCCAGCAGCTTGGTCCCCGGGCGAACCGACAGCAGCAATCAGCCCCAGCATTTT. It specifies CASSLVPGRTDSSNQPQHF.

The V gene is TRBV27, the J gene TRBJ2-1; possibly TRBD1 or TRBD2 for D (6 bases each). The length of the CDR3 is 16 residues. Germline loops: CDR1 MNHEY, CDR2 SMNVEV (reference sequence). With 8 bases removed from V and 2 bases from J, the gap between germline ends came to 19 bases. The CDR3 reads CASALEGGTPYNEQFF. As DNA, the CDR3 is TGTGCCAGCGCCCTAGAGGGGGGTACCCCCTACAATGAGCAGTTCTTC.

J is TRBJ1-5 and V is TRBV6-6, with D perhaps TRBD1 (5 bases). In germline, CDR1 is MNHNY, CDR2 SVGAGI (reference sequence). V was clipped by 3 bases and J by 2 bases, with 14 bases between them. The CDR3 runs to 16 residues. CDR3 bases: TGTGCCAGCAGTTATTTGGCGGGGCAGGGCAATCAGCCCCAGCATTTT. Protein sequence: CASSYLAGQGNQPQHF.

V gene TRBV27 combines with J gene TRBJ2-5; 11 positions match TRBD2. Germline V gene data show CDR1 as MNHEY and CDR2 as SMNVEV (reference sequence). This CDR3 contains 15 residues. Unmatched junction bases numbered 2, after V lost 1 base and J lost 4 bases. DNA of the CDR3: TGTGCCAGCAGTTTATTTACTAGCGGGGGAGAGACCCAGTACTTC. Translating gives CASSLFTSGGETQYF.